The sequence of this T cell receptor beta chain was determined in a study of tumor-infiltrating lymphocytes in primary liver carcinoma. Study-level results: For tumor-adjacent and tumor-blood pairs, overlap was less than that seen for tumor region pairs. The study found a significantly higher top-250-clone fraction in tumors than in blood (p = 0.039).

About this clonotype: No antigen is known for it. The CDR3 does not close with the conserved phenylalanine or tryptophan, likely indicating a read error.

There are 13 residues in the CDR3. The germline CDR1 and CDR2 sequences are SGHAT and FQNNGV. The source material, roughly 18-30 mg of unsorted bulk tissue, was used to co-extract RNA and DNA. Reverse transcription of about 500 ng total RNA with a constant-region primer produced TCR beta cDNA. Slightly modified ARM-PCR served as the procedure for the TCR beta libraries. These libraries came from three rounds of nested multiplex PCR. TRBV1-TRBV30 forward primers and a C-beta reverse primer were used in the first two PCR rounds, which each ran for about 11 cycles. TCRdb re-called the multiplex PCR reads through MiXCR, storing one row per CDR3 protein. The repertoire holds 75,000 to 80,000 distinct CDR3 sequences, with under 75% as singletons.

This clonotype originated in a man aged 35 to 55 with primary liver carcinoma and hepatitis B virus infection. Sequencing input: tumor-adjacent normal liver tissue. This chain joins TRBV11-2 and TRBJ2-7; possibly TRBD2 for D (6 bases). The CDR3 nucleotides are TGTGCCAGCGGCTTCGGAGGGGCTAGCGCGCAGTACTCC. Its protein is CASGFGGASAQYS.